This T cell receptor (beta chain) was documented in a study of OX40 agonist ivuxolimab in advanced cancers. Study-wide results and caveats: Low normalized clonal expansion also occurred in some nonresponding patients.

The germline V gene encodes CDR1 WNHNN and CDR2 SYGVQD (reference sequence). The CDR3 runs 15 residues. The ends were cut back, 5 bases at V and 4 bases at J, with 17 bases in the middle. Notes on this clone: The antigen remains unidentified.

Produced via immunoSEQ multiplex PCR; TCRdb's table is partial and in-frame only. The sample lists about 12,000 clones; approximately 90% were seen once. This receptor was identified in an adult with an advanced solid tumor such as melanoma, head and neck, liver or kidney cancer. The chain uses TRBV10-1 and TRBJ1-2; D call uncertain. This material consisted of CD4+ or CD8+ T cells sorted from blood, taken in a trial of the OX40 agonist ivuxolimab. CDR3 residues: CASSHRSRKTYGYTF. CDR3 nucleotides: TGCGCCAGCAGTCATCGATCGCGAAAGACCTATGGCTACACCTTC.